This entry lists 24 T cell receptor beta chains sequenced from one sample in a study of siplizumab effects on memory and regulatory T cells. Some clones are missing from TCRdb's copy, which holds only in-frame ones; the method was immunoSEQ multiplex PCR. Of some 110,000 clones in the sample, roughly 91% were seen once. Sequencing was performed on CD4+ T cells sorted from blood. Receptors were obtained from a human donor in good health.

The chain uses TRBV7-6 and TRBJ2-7; TRBD2 might be the D (5 bases). Germline-derived CDR1 and CDR2 are SGHVS and FNYEAQ. Trimming stripped 5 bases from V and 6 bases from J, with 11 bases between. The CDR3 has 12 amino acids. The CDR3 DNA is TGTGCCAGCAGCCCCGATGGAGGCGAGCAGTACTTC. Translation: CASSPDGGEQYF.

J is TRBJ2-5 and V is TRBV6-5, with D perhaps matching TRBD2 (6 bases). Germline CDR1 and CDR2: MNHEY and SVGAGI. The CDR3 contains 14 residues. V was trimmed by 4 bases and J by 5 bases, leaving 14 bases between them. DNA for the CDR3: TGTGCCAGCAGTTCCCGAGCGGGTAGGGAGACCCAGTACTTC. This gives the protein CASSSRAGRETQYF.

In its sample, this clone was seen a few times. This chain links TRBV4-3 with TRBJ1-1, with D perhaps TRBD1 (5 bases). Germline V gene data show CDR1 as LGHNA and CDR2 as YSLEER. V was cut by 1 base and J by 5 bases, with 17 bases left in between. CDR3 size: 16 residues. This chain's CDR3 is CASSQVSGGGRTEAFF. DNA of the CDR3: TGCGCCAGCAGCCAAGTTTCCGGTGGGGGACGGACTGAAGCTTTCTTT.

The chain carries TRBV5-1 and TRBJ1-5; D is possibly TRBD1 (6 bases). The CDR3 length is 15 residues. Germline assignment: CDR1 SGHRS and CDR2 YFSETQ. V was cut by 0 bases and J by 4 bases, with 11 bases left in between. CDR3 DNA: TGCGCCAGCAGCTTGGACCGGACAGCTAATCAGCCCCAGCATTTT. This sequence encodes CASSLDRTANQPQHF.

The rearrangement links TRBV9 to TRBJ2-7; D is undetermined. Trimming cost V 3 bases and J 5 bases, with 15 bases left between them. Germline V lookup: CDR1 SGDLS, CDR2 YYNGEE. The CDR3 covers 14 residues. For the CDR3, the DNA is TGTGCCAGCAGCGGTGGCCGGACGAGCCACGAGCAGTACTTC. Translated: CASSGGRTSHEQYF.

The V and J genes are TRBV6-1 and TRBJ2-7; D unresolved. V was trimmed by 3 bases and J by 3 bases, leaving 9 bases between them. The CDR3 length is 13 residues. CDR1 is MNHNS and CDR2 is SASEGT in the germline V gene. Here the CDR3 reads CASSERPSYEQYF. The DNA for the CDR3 is TGTGCCAGCAGTGAGAGGCCTAGCTACGAGCAGTACTTC.

To note about this clone: Sequence at one end of the junction differs from germline and may be a read error. J is TRBJ1-4 and V is TRBV7-9; D is unresolved. The CDR3 runs to 15 residues. CDR1 is SEHNR and CDR2 is FQNEAQ in the germline V gene (reference sequence). CDR3 sequence reads: CASSLAGGDGGKLFF. CDR3 sequence (DNA): TGTGCCAGCAGCCTAGCGGGCGGAGACGGCGGAAAACTGTTTTTT.

In this sample, this clone turned up once. The chain joins TRBV6-1 to TRBJ1-2; TRBD1 aligns across 7 bases. This CDR3 is 12 amino acids long. CDR1 MNHNS and CDR2 SASEGT come from the germline V gene. Trimming at V came to 8 bases and at J to 8 bases, leaving 8 bases not matched to a gene. CDR3 amino acids: CASRIEGAGYTF. The DNA for the CDR3 is TGTGCCAGCCGTATAGAGGGGGCAGGCTACACCTTC.

About this clone itself: A junction end diverges from the germline sequence, so it may reflect a read error. The rearrangement joins TRBV30 to TRBJ2-7; 7 bases are a match to TRBD2. The CDR3 runs to 12 residues. Germline V gene lookup returns CDR1 GTSNPN and CDR2 SVGIG (reference sequence). The CDR3 is CAWSEGGRLAHF. DNA for the CDR3: TGTGCCTGGAGTGAAGGAGGGAGACTAGCTCACTTC.

V usage is TRBV15 and J usage is TRBJ1-1; weak D call: TRBD1 (5 bases). The CDR3 is made up of 15 amino acids. V was pared by 2 bases and J by 1 base, with 11 bases between. The V gene's germline CDR1 is LNHNV and CDR2 YYDKDF (reference sequence). The CDR3 loop is CATSRPRGQNTEAFF. Here the CDR3 DNA reads TGTGCCACCAGCAGACCGCGAGGACAGAACACTGAAGCTTTCTTT.

This chain joins TRBV25-1 and TRBJ2-7; TRBD1 is a possible D gene (6 bases). The germline V and J ends were trimmed by 5 bases and 6 bases, with 20 bases remaining between them. This CDR3 region has 15 residues. The germline V gene encodes CDR1 MGHDK and CDR2 SYGVNS. The CDR3 DNA sequence: TGTGCCAGCAGTTTCCACGGGACACCATCGCGCGAGCAGTACTTC. This encodes CASSFHGTPSREQYF.

The chain is built from TRBV4-3 and TRBJ2-7, with TRBD1 matching 8 bases. The CDR3 covers 16 residues. Germline CDR1 reads LGHNA; CDR2 reads YSLEER. Losses at the gene ends were 1 base for V and 0 bases for J; bases not matched to a gene: 5. The CDR3 region has the DNA TGCGCCAGCAGCCAAGGGGCCGGGACAGGCTCCTACGAGCAGTACTTC. It encodes CASSQGAGTGSYEQYF.

The chain has TRBV5-6 and TRBJ1-3; D unresolved. From germline, CDR1 is SGHDT and CDR2 YYEEEE. The CDR3 loop spans 13 amino acids. V was shortened by 2 bases and J by 6 bases, with 9 bases between the two germline ends. DNA for the CDR3: TGTGCCAGCAGCTTTTCTGAGCAAAACACCATATATTTT. Encoded protein: CASSFSEQNTIYF.

The chain recombines TRBV5-6 with TRBJ1-1; no definite D call. Between the trimmed V and J ends, which lost 1 base and 6 bases, there was a span of 10 bases. Germline loops: CDR1 SGHDT, CDR2 YYEEEE. The CDR3 is 13 residues long. The CDR3 loop is CASSLSFPAEAFF. CDR3 in DNA: TGTGCCAGCAGCTTGTCTTTTCCCGCTGAAGCTTTCTTT.

V is TRBV6-5 and J is TRBJ2-2, with 9 bases lining up with TRBD1. Per germline, CDR1 MNHEY and CDR2 SVGAGI. After removal of 4 bases from V and 6 bases from J, the junction contained 3 bases not matched to a gene. CDR3 size: 14 residues. The CDR3 coding sequence is TGTGCCAGCAGTTGGGGACAGGGACCCGGGGAGCTGTTTTTT. As protein: CASSWGQGPGELFF.

V gene TRBV15 combines with J gene TRBJ1-3; D unresolved. CDR3 length equals 14 residues. Germline V CDR1 and CDR2: LNHNV, YYDKDF (reference sequence). Trimming shortened V by 3 bases and J by 1 base, and 7 bases separated the two germline ends. In nucleotides, the CDR3 is TGTGCCACCAGCAGGTCGTTATCTGGAAACACCATATATTTT. The encoded protein is CATSRSLSGNTIYF. The full variable domain, its missing parts supplied by reference TRBV15 and TRBJ1-3, is DAMVIQNPRYQVTQFGKPVTLSCSQTLNHNVMYWYQQKSSQAPKLLFHYYDKDFNNEADTPDNFQSRRPNTSFCFLDIRSPGLGDTAMYLCATSRSLSGNTIYFGEGSWLTVV.

This clone has a single count. The rearrangement joins TRBV6-6 to TRBJ1-2, with 10 nucleotides matching TRBD1. Germline CDR1 and CDR2: MNHNY and SVGAGI (reference sequence). The CDR3 runs 14 residues. The V and J ends lost 6 bases and 7 bases, in that order; junction bases with no gene match: 8. In DNA form, the CDR3 reads TGTGCCAGCAGCCCGACAGGGGGCGAAAGTGGCTACACCTTC. It encodes CASSPTGGESGYTF.

The chain couples TRBV6-1 to TRBJ1-2, with TRBD1 as a possible D gene (5 bases). Trimming took 4 bases from V and 2 from J, leaving 11 bases between them. CDR1 is MNHNS, CDR2 SASEGT, per germline. This CDR3 is built from 14 residues. CDR3 amino acids: CASSAGTHNYGYTF. In DNA, the CDR3 is TGTGCCAGCAGTGCCGGGACGCACAACTATGGCTACACCTTC.

This clone has a handful of counts. This chain links TRBV5-4 with TRBJ2-3; D unclear. Germline V lookup: CDR1 SGHNT, CDR2 YYREEE (reference sequence). This CDR3 region has 14 residues. V was pared by 0 bases and J by 2 bases, with 7 bases between. CDR3 loop: CASSLGPDTDTQYF. For the CDR3, the DNA is TGTGCCAGCAGCTTGGGGCCAGACACAGATACGCAGTATTTT.

The V gene is TRBV30, the J gene TRBJ1-3, with a possible D match to TRBD1 (5 bases). Germline V gene data show CDR1 as GTSNPN and CDR2 as SVGIG (reference sequence). The CDR3 is made up of 16 amino acids. Trimming took off 0 bases at V and 2 bases at J, with 14 bases between the two ends. The DNA for the CDR3 is TGTGCCTGGAGTGTAGGGTCAAGCAGGGCTGGAAACACCATATATTTT. Amino acids: CAWSVGSSRAGNTIYF.

The V gene is TRBV19, the J gene TRBJ1-2, with D perhaps TRBD1 (6 bases). CDR1 is LNHDA, CDR2 SQIVND, per germline (reference sequence). CDR3 length: 16 residues. Trimming removed 9 bases from V and 2 bases from J, with 22 bases in between. The CDR3 coding sequence is TGTGCCAGCTCCTCCCAGGGGAGACAGGAGAACTATGGCTACACCTTC. Translation gives CASSSQGRQENYGYTF.

The chain uses TRBV30 and TRBJ1-6, with D uncertain. The CDR3 sequence is 13 residues long. V was cut by 3 bases and J by 5 bases, with 8 bases left in between. Per the germline V gene, CDR1 is GTSNPN and CDR2 is SVGIG (reference sequence). The CDR3 DNA is TGTGCCTGGAGGAGGGAAAATAATTCACCCCTCCACTTT. As protein: CAWRRENNSPLHF.

The CDR3 bases are TGTGCCAGCAGCCCCGCGGACAGGGGGTTGGGACAGCCCCAGCATTTT. It encodes CASSPADRGLGQPQHF. The chain employs TRBV7-8 and TRBJ1-5; 10 nucleotides agree with TRBD1. V lost 5 bases and J lost 7; bases outside the gene matches: 11. The germline gives CDR1 SGHVS, CDR2 FQNEAQ. This CDR3 is 16 amino acids long.

V gene TRBV7-2 combines with J gene TRBJ1-1; weak D call: TRBD1 (5 bases). V was shortened by 0 bases and J by 5 bases, with 10 bases between the two germline ends. The V gene's germline CDR1 is SGHTA and CDR2 FQGNSA. The CDR3 extends over 14 amino acids. CDR3 region: CASSLAGGRTEAFF. The CDR3 region has the DNA TGTGCCAGCAGCTTAGCTGGGGGTAGAACTGAAGCTTTCTTT.